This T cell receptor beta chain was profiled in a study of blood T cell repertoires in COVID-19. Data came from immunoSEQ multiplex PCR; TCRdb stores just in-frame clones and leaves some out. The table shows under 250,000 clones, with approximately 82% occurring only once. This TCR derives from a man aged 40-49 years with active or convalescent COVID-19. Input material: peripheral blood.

The CDR3, as DNA: TGTGCCAGCAGTTCCAAAACAAATCAGCCCCAGCATTTT. Its protein is CASSSKTNQPQHF. V is TRBV6-5 and J is TRBJ1-5; D unclear. V was trimmed by 4 bases and J by 4 bases, leaving 8 bases between them. This CDR3 has 13 residues. CDR1 MNHEY and CDR2 SVGAGI come from the germline V gene.